This T cell receptor (beta chain) was profiled in a study of Graves' ophthalmopathy and Graves' hyperthyroidism. Background on the study: Before any treatment was given, at initial diagnosis, peripheral blood was collected. Study results and caveats: With a specificity of 72.22% and a sensitivity of 70.59%, the model predicted ophthalmopathy progression.

Newly diagnosed hyperthyroidism donors, aged 18 to 65, duration under 2 months. Other autoimmune diseases, uncontrolled infections, pregnancy or lactation led to the exclusion of patients. The sequenced template was RNA, covering the TCR beta CDR3 region. Second-round multiplex PCR came after a first-round RT-PCR that employed HTBI primers. TCRdb reprocessed the multiplex PCR reads via MiXCR and lists one record per CDR3 protein. Found here are hundreds of thousands of distinct CDR3 sequences, 22% of them singletons; the top ten hold roughly 6.9%. Remarks on this clonotype: The antigen remains unidentified.

Unmatched junction bases numbered 4, after V lost 2 bases and J lost 5 bases. The CDR3 runs 15 residues. Germline V gene lookup returns CDR1 MNHNS and CDR2 SASEGT. The sequence was obtained from a woman under 30 with stable Graves' hyperthyroidism. Some clones in this sample may be carry-over from other donors' samples. Specimen: peripheral blood. The chain is built from TRBV6-1 and TRBJ2-7; 12 bases are shared with TRBD1. This CDR3 is CASSERGTGGDEQYF. CDR3 DNA: TGTGCCAGCAGTGAACGGGGGACAGGGGGCGACGAGCAGTACTTC.